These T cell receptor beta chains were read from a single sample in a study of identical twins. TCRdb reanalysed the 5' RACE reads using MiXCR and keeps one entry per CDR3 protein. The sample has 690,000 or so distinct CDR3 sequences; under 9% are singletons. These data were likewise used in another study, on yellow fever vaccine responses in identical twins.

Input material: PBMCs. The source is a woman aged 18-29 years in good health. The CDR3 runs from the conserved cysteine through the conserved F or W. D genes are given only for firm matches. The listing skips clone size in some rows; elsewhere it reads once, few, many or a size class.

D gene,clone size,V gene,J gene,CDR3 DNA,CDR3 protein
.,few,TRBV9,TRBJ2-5,TGTGCCAGCAGCGTAGGTGGTTTCCAAGAGACCCAGTACTTC,CASSVGGFQETQYF
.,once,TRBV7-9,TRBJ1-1,TGTGCCAGCGGCGGGCAGGGGACTGAAGCTTTCTTT,CASGGQGTEAFF
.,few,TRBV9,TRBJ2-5,TGTGCCAGCAGCGTAGCTGGCGGGACGAATAACCAAGAGACCCAGTACTTC,CASSVAGGTNNQETQYF
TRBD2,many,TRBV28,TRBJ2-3,TGTGCCAGCAAGCCTAGCGGATTCACAGATACGCAGTATTTT,CASKPSGFTDTQYF
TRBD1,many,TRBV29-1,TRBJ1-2,TGCAGCGTTGAAGGTGGACAGGGTTATGGCTACACCTTC,CSVEGGQGYGYTF
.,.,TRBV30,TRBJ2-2,TGTGCCTGGACGAATACGGGACTGCACACCGGGGAGCTGTTTTTT,CAWTNTGLHTGELFF
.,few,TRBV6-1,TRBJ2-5,TGTGCCAGCAGTACACCGGCAAGGTCGGGACTTGCAGAGACCCAGTACTTC,CASSTPARSGLAETQYF
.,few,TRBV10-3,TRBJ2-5,TGTGCCATCAAGGACGGCCAAGAGACCCAGTACTTC,CAIKDGQETQYF
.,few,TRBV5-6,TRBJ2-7,TGTGCCAGCGAGGGCAGGGCTGTTTTGGGTCAGTACTTC,CASEGRAVLGQYF
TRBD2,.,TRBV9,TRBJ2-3,TGTGCCAGCAGCGTACAGGTCGGGGGGGCCGGAGATACGCAGTATTTT,CASSVQVGGAGDTQYF
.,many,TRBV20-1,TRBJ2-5,TGCAGTGCTAGAGTTAGAGTTCGTTTTGTGGAGACCCAGTACTTC,CSARVRVRFVETQYF
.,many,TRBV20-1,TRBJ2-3,TGCAGTGCTAAGATCCCCGGGGCAGATACGCAGTATTTT,CSAKIPGADTQYF
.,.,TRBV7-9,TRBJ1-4,TGTGCCAGCAGCTTGTCCTCCGGGACGAAAGAAAAACTGTTTTTT,CASSLSSGTKEKLFF
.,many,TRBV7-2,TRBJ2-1,TGTGCCAGCAGCTCCCCTACGGACTCCTTTACCTACAATGAGCAGTTCTTC,CASSSPTDSFTYNEQFF
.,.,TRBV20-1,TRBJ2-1,TGCAGTCCCCGGGGCCCCAACAGGGTCAACAATGAGCAGTTCTTC,CSPRGPNRVNNEQFF
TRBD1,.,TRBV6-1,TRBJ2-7,TGTGCCAGCAGTGAACAGGGGGCCCAATCCTACGAGCAGTACTTC,CASSEQGAQSYEQYF
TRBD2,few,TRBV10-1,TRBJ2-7,TGCGCCAGCAGTGACAGGATGGGACTACCCCCCTACGAGCAGTACTTC,CASSDRMGLPPYEQYF
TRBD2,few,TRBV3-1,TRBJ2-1,TGTGCCAGCAGCCAACCCGGGGGGGATCAGTTCTTC,CASSQPGGDQFF
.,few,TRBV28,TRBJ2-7,TGTGCCAGCAGTTTAGTCCCCTCGGAGCTAGCGAGCTACGAGCAGTACTTC,CASSLVPSELASYEQYF
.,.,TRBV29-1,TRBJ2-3,TGCAGCGTCGCAAAATCAGGGCCGGCAGATACGCAGTATTTT,CSVAKSGPADTQYF
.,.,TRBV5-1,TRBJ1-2,TGCGCCAGCAGTTTCAGCAGGGACGGCTACACCTTC,CASSFSRDGYTF
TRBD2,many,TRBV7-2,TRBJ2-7,TGTGCCAGCAGTTTCGGGGGGGGCGGCTACGAGCAGTACTTC,CASSFGGGGYEQYF
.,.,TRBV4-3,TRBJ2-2,TGCGCCAGCAGCCAAGGGGCCATGGCCACCGGGGAGCTGTTTTTT,CASSQGAMATGELFF
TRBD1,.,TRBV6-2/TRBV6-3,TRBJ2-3,TGTGCCAGCAGTTACTCGAGGACAGGGGGCGCCGTCGGTTTGGATACGCAGTATTTT,CASSYSRTGGAVGLDTQYF
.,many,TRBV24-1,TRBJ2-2,TGTGCCACCAGTGACCCGAGGAGTGGAGACGCCGGGGAGCTGTTTTTT,CATSDPRSGDAGELFF
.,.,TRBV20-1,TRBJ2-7,TGCAGTGCGGAGGGGGCTTTTGCCGAGCAGTACTTC,CSAEGAFAEQYF
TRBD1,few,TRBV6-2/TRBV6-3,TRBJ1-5,TGTGCCAGCAGTTACTCACCGGGACAGGGGGAGCAGCCCCAGCATTTT,CASSYSPGQGEQPQHF
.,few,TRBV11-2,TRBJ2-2,TGTGCCAGCAGCTTGGTTTCCAGTGCTGATGGCGGGGAGCTGTTTTTT,CASSLVSSADGGELFF
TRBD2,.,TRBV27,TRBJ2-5,TGTGCCAGCAGTTTCCGACTAGCGGGATCGGAGACCCAGTACTTC,CASSFRLAGSETQYF
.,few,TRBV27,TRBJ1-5,TGTGCCAGCAGTCCTAAGGTTGGGCAGCCCCAGCATTTT,CASSPKVGQPQHF
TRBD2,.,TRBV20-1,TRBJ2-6,TGCAGTGCTAGAGCAAAGGCATTAGCGGGGTTCTCTGGGGCCAACGTCCTGACTTTC,CSARAKALAGFSGANVLTF
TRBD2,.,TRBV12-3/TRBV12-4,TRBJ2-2,TGTGCCAGCAGTCCCCCGGGACTAGCGGAAACCGGGGAGCTGTTTTTT,CASSPPGLAETGELFF
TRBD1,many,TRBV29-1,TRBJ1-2,TGCAGCGTTGTTAAGATCAGCGGGACAGGTCGTAAGGGTAACTATGGCTACACCTTC,CSVVKISGTGRKGNYGYTF
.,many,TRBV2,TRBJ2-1,TGTGCCAGCAGTGATTCCGGCAGCAACAATGAGCAGTTCTTC,CASSDSGSNNEQFF
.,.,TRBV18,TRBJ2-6,TGTGCCAGCTCACCGATTGAGGACTCTGGGGCCAACGTCCTGACTTTC,CASSPIEDSGANVLTF
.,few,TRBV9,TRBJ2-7,TGTGCCAGCAGCGTAGCAAAGGGCCCCTACGAGCAGTACTTC,CASSVAKGPYEQYF
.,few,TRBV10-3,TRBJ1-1,TGTGCCATCAGTGAGGGCCGGGGCCTGAACACTGAAGCTTTCTTT,CAISEGRGLNTEAFF
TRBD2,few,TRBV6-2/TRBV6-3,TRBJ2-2,TGTGCCAGCAGTTACTCGGCGGGGGTGGACACCGGGGAGCTGTTTTTT,CASSYSAGVDTGELFF
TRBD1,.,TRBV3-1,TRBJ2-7,TGTGCCACCTCCCCGGGGGGACAGGGGGGTTACGAGCAGTACTTC,CATSPGGQGGYEQYF
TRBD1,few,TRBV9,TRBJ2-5,TGTGCCAGCAGCGTAACAGGGGTAGGAGAGACCCAGTACTTC,CASSVTGVGETQYF
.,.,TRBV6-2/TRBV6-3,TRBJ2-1,TGTGCCAGCAGTTACGGGAGGACAAACATCGGGGAGCAGTTCTTC,CASSYGRTNIGEQFF
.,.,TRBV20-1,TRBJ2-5,TGCAGTGCTAGAGATCCCAAAAGGGGGCAGTACTTC,CSARDPKRGQYF
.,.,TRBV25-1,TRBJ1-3,TGTGCCAGCAGCCTCGGGGGGGGGTCTGGAAACACCATATATTTT,CASSLGGGSGNTIYF
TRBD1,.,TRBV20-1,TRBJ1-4,TGCAGTGCTAGACCTGGACAGGGGCTAAAAAAACTGTTTTTT,CSARPGQGLKKLFF
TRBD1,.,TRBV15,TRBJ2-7,TGTGCCACCAGCAGAGATCTGGCAGGGGGCACCTACGAGCAGTACTTC,CATSRDLAGGTYEQYF
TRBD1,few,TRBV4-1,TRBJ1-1,TGCGCCAGCAGCCAGGGCACAGGGGGTGCCACTGAAGCTTTCTTT,CASSQGTGGATEAFF
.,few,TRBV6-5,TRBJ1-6,TGTGCCAGCAGTTACTCTGGGGCCGCTAATTCACCCCTCCACTTT,CASSYSGAANSPLHF
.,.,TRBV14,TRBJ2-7,TGTGCCAGCAGCCAGACTGGATTTACCTACGAGCAGTACTTC,CASSQTGFTYEQYF
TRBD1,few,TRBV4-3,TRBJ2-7,TGCGCCAGCAGCCAAGATTTTCGGGACAGTACCTACGAGCAGTACTTC,CASSQDFRDSTYEQYF
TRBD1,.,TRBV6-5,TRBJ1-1,TGTGCCAGCAGTTCGACGACAGGGCTGGGAGCTTTCTTT,CASSSTTGLGAFF
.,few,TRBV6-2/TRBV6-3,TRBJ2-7,TGTGCCAGCAGTTACGAGGTCTACGAGCAGTACTTC,CASSYEVYEQYF